This entry lists 9 T cell receptor beta chains sequenced from one sample in a study of cytomegalovirus exposure and HLA in healthy donors. Primers for the PCR totalled 60 Vbeta and 13 Jbeta. Clones were read by immunoSEQ multiplex PCR, and TCRdb kept only the in-frame ones, dropping some. Altogether tens of thousands of clones are present, about four fifths being singletons, with the ten largest covering 1.9%. Sequencing was performed on PBMCs. Receptors were obtained from a man in his late teens or twenties in good health and CMV-seronegative.

The chain carries TRBV7-3 and TRBJ2-3; 9 nucleotides line up with TRBD1. Trimming took 6 bases from V and 5 from J; bases not matched to a gene: 9. Germline V lookup: CDR1 SGHTA, CDR2 FQGTGA. This CDR3 region has 15 residues. DNA of the CDR3: TGTGCCAGCAGTCCGGGACAGGGAGGATTAGATACGCAGTATTTT. This encodes CASSPGQGGLDTQYF.

This chain joins TRBV19 and TRBJ2-2, with a possible D match to TRBD2 (6 bases). Germline V gene lookup returns CDR1 LNHDA and CDR2 SQIVND (reference sequence). The CDR3 spans 15 residues. Between the trimmed V and J ends, which lost 6 bases and 4 bases, there was a span of 15 bases. The DNA of the CDR3 is TGTGCCAGTAGGCCCGGGGGAACAATCACCGGGGAGCTGTTTTTT. It yields the protein CASRPGGTITGELFF. Using reference TRBV19 and TRBJ2-2 for the parts outside the CDR3, the full variable domain is DGGITQSPKYLFRKEGQNVTLSCEQNLNHDAMYWYRQDPGQGLRLIYYSQIVNDFQKGDIAEGYSVSREKKESFPLTVTSAQKNPTAFYLCASRPGGTITGELFFGEGSRLTVL.

The CDR3 here is CASSELRVSAPLHF. CDR3 nucleotide sequence: TGTGCCAGCAGTGAATTACGGGTTTCGGCACCCCTCCACTTT. The rearrangement links TRBV6-1 to TRBJ1-6; D is uncertain. Germline-derived CDR1 and CDR2 are MNHNS and SASEGT. V gave up 2 bases and J gave up 11 bases, with 13 bases separating them. CDR3 length: 14 amino acids.

The J gene is TRBJ2-1, the V gene TRBV10-3; TRBD2 might be the D (7 bases). Trimming cost V 6 bases and J 1 base, with 16 bases left between them. Germline V lookup: CDR1 ENHRY, CDR2 SYGVKD. This CDR3 contains 16 residues. Here the CDR3 reads CAIRGEGTSSYNEQFF. The DNA for the CDR3 is TGTGCCATCAGAGGGGAGGGGACAAGTTCCTACAATGAGCAGTTCTTC.

The chain recombines TRBV7-2 with TRBJ2-7; D ambiguous. CDR1 SGHTA and CDR2 FQGNSA come from the germline V gene. V shed 1 base and J shed 2 bases, with 6 bases lying between them. This CDR3 spans 13 amino acids. CDR3 DNA sequence: TGTGCCAGCAGCTTAGTTAACACCTACGAGCAGTACTTC. It codes for CASSLVNTYEQYF.

This chain joins TRBV6-5 and TRBJ2-7; 7 bases agree with TRBD1. The CDR3 totals 14 residues. From germline, CDR1 is MNHEY and CDR2 SVGAGI. The J segment lost 4 bases and the V segment lost 2 bases, leaving 5 bases of the junction unmatched. The CDR3 loop is CASSYQGDKYEQYF. CDR3 DNA sequence: TGTGCCAGCAGTTACCAGGGGGACAAATACGAGCAGTACTTC.

This clone has only a few counts. This chain connects TRBV28 to TRBJ2-7; TRBD1 aligns across 7 bases. Germline-derived CDR1 and CDR2 are MDHEN and SYDVKM. The CDR3 consists of 15 residues. The ends lost 5 bases at V and 2 bases at J; junction bases unmatched: 9. The CDR3 DNA follows: TGTGCCAGCAGTCCTCTACAGGGGAACGCCTACGAGCAGTACTTC. This codes for CASSPLQGNAYEQYF.

V and J are TRBV19 and TRBJ2-7; perhaps TRBD2 as D (6 bases). Germline assignment: CDR1 LNHDA and CDR2 SQIVND (reference sequence). Trimming took 8 bases from V and 5 from J, leaving 19 bases between them. The CDR3 spans 14 residues. The CDR3 protein is CASDEAGLGNEQYF. CDR3 coding DNA: TGTGCCAGTGACGAAGCGGGTTTAGGGAACGAGCAGTACTTC.

The rearrangement links TRBV7-8 to TRBJ2-7; no definite D call. This CDR3 region has 15 residues. The germline gives CDR1 SGHVS, CDR2 FQNEAQ. V was trimmed by 0 bases and J by 3 bases, leaving 12 bases between them. DNA for the CDR3: TGTGCCAGCAGCTTAGCTGAGACACCTAACTACGAGCAGTACTTC. Its protein product is CASSLAETPNYEQYF.